A single sample gave rise to the 25 T cell receptor beta chains below, sequenced in a study of blood T cells in healthy people across ages. For the second PCR, which ran for about 7 to 11 cycles, a sample-barcoded 5' primer and a J-beta primer mix were used. TCRdb redid the calling of the 5' RACE reads with MiXCR, one entry per CDR3 protein. The sample has approximately 800,000 distinct CDR3 sequences; 46% are singletons. The sample consisted of blood. The receptors shown here come from a man aged 80 or over in good health.

There are a few counts of this clonotype. This chain joins TRBV29-1 and TRBJ2-5; 10 nucleotides line up with TRBD1. The CDR3 is 14 residues long. With 4 bases clipped from V and 5 bases from J, the junction kept 7 bases outside the gene matches. Germline CDR1 reads SQVTM; CDR2 reads ANQGSEA. The CDR3 DNA is TGCAGCGTTGCAACGGACAGGGGGATCGAGACCCAGTACTTC. Amino acid sequence: CSVATDRGIETQYF.

This clonotype showed up many times. The chain recombines TRBV12-3 or TRBV12-4 with TRBJ2-1; D gene uncertain. V lost 7 bases and J 2 bases, leaving 9 bases between the germline ends. There are 13 residues in the CDR3. The CDR3 bases are TGTGCCAGCATCGGAATGGCCTACAATGAGCAGTTCTTC. Translated: CASIGMAYNEQFF.

This clonotype has a handful of counts. The rearrangement joins TRBV20-1 to TRBJ2-5; D call uncertain. The CDR3 is made up of 13 amino acids. V gave up 7 bases and J gave up 7 bases, with 19 bases separating them. The germline gives CDR1 DFQATT, CDR2 SNEGSKA (reference sequence). Here the CDR3 DNA reads TGCAGTGGCGGACCGGGTCCCAAGGGGACCCAGTACTTC. It translates to CSGGPGPKGTQYF.

The J gene is TRBJ1-5, the V gene TRBV20-1; D not resolved. This CDR3 is 14 amino acids long. V lost 3 bases and J 1 base, leaving 10 bases between the germline ends. Germline loops: CDR1 DFQATT, CDR2 SNEGSKA (reference sequence). The CDR3 region is CSASVQLSNQPQHF. CDR3 nucleotide sequence: TGCAGTGCTAGTGTACAGCTCAGCAATCAGCCCCAGCATTTT.

CDR3 coding DNA: TGCAGTGCTCCCCATAGAGCGGGAGCACAAGAGACCCAGTACTTC. Its translation is CSAPHRAGAQETQYF. The chain is built from TRBV20-1 and TRBJ2-5, with 8 nucleotides matching TRBD2. The germline V gene has CDR1 DFQATT and CDR2 SNEGSKA (reference sequence). The J segment lost 2 bases and the V segment lost 5 bases, leaving 10 bases of the junction unmatched. There are 15 residues in the CDR3.

The chain has TRBV7-2 and TRBJ2-1, with 8 bases fitting TRBD2. The CDR3 totals 15 residues. J lost 8 bases, V lost 0 bases, and 6 bases had no gene match. CDR1 SGHTA and CDR2 FQGNSA come from the germline V gene. In nucleotides, the CDR3 is TGTGCCAGCAGCTTAGCCAGCGGGAGCGGCGATGAGCAGTTCTTC. Its protein is CASSLASGSGDEQFF. The full variable domain, in which reference TRBV7-2 and TRBJ2-1 provide the parts outside the CDR3, is GAGVSQSPSNKVTEKGKDVELRCDPISGHTALYWYRQSLGQGLEFLIYFQGNSAPDKSGLPSDRFSAERTGGSVSTLTIQRTQQEDSAVYLCASSLASGSGDEQFFGPGTRLTVL.

CDR3 nucleotides: TGTGCCAGCACCCTGTATGATGAGCAGTTCTTC. This gives the protein CASTLYDEQFF. The chain joins TRBV28 to TRBJ2-1; D ambiguous. V lost 7 bases, J lost 8 bases, and 9 bases lay in between. CDR3 size: 11 residues. Germline values: CDR1 MDHEN, CDR2 SYDVKM. Together with reference TRBV28 and TRBJ2-1, the CDR3 gives the full variable domain: DVKVTQSSRYLVKRTGEKVFLECVQDMDHENMFWYRQDPGLGLRLIYFSYDVKMKEKGDIPEGYSVSREKKERFSLILESASTNQTSMYLCASTLYDEQFFGPGTRLTVL.

Only a few counts were recorded for this clonotype. V usage is TRBV19 and J usage is TRBJ1-5; D is ambiguous. Germline CDR1 and CDR2: LNHDA and SQIVND (reference sequence). The germline V and J ends were trimmed by 1 base and 6 bases, with 16 bases remaining between them. CDR3 size: 16 residues. CDR3 in DNA: TGTGCCAGTAGTATAGTGAGGGCCCCTATGGGTCAGCCCCAGCATTTT. The encoded protein is CASSIVRAPMGQPQHF.

CDR3 protein: CASSLSTGDAYNEQFF. CDR3 coding DNA: TGTGCCAGCAGTTTATCCACAGGGGATGCCTACAATGAGCAGTTCTTC. The chain employs TRBV27 and TRBJ2-1; 7 positions agree with TRBD1. Germline CDR1 reads MNHEY; CDR2 reads SMNVEV (reference sequence). CDR3 length: 16 residues. Trimming cost V 0 bases and J 2 bases; bases outside gene matches: 4.

This clonotype has just a few counts. The rearrangement uses TRBV29-1 and TRBJ2-5; 7 positions agree with TRBD1. V was pared by 7 bases and J by 4 bases, with 6 bases of the junction left unmatched. From germline, CDR1 is SQVTM and CDR2 ANQGSEA. The CDR3 covers 12 residues. The CDR3 nucleotides read TGCAGCGGATGGACAGGACGAGAGACCCAGTACTTC. Amino acids: CSGWTGRETQYF.

The chain employs TRBV29-1 and TRBJ2-3; no clear D. The V gene's germline CDR1 is SQVTM and CDR2 ANQGSEA. The V gene lost 7 bases and the J gene lost 4 bases, with 9 bases spanning the gap. The CDR3 sequence is 11 residues long. CDR3 sequence reads: CSGARADTQYF. CDR3 in DNA: TGCAGCGGGGCCCGGGCAGATACGCAGTATTTT.

The CDR3 DNA is TGTGCCAGTAGTGTTGACATTCGAAGCTACACCTTC. This gives the protein CASSVDIRSYTF. The chain employs TRBV19 and TRBJ1-2; D unresolved. Germline V CDR1 and CDR2: LNHDA, SQIVND (reference sequence). The CDR3 spans 12 residues. Trimming took off 5 bases at V and 9 bases at J, with 13 bases between the two ends.

This chain uses TRBV20-1 with TRBJ2-1; TRBD2 aligns across 8 bases. CDR1 and CDR2 (germline): DFQATT, SNEGSKA (reference sequence). V shed 0 bases and J 8 bases; nucleotides not matched to a gene: 9. The CDR3 contains 15 residues. In DNA form, the CDR3 reads TGCAGTGCTAGAGATGGGGGGAGCGGGAGCGATGAGCAGTTCTTC. It yields the protein CSARDGGSGSDEQFF.

This clonotype was detected only a few times. The gene calls are TRBV20-1 and TRBJ2-1, with 10 bases matching TRBD1. CDR1 is DFQATT and CDR2 is SNEGSKA in the germline V gene (reference sequence). CDR3 length: 15 residues. V was pared by 6 bases and J by 4 bases, with 9 bases of the junction left unmatched. CDR3 sequence (DNA): TGCAGTGCAAGGCGAGGGGACAGGGGTTACAATGAGCAGTTCTTC. Its protein is CSARRGDRGYNEQFF.

The chain links TRBV6-6 to TRBJ2-7, with 11 nucleotides matching TRBD2. V shed 4 bases, J shed 0 bases, and the junction held 8 bases outside the gene matches. From germline, CDR1 is MNHNY and CDR2 SVGAGI (reference sequence). The CDR3 is 17 residues long. The CDR3 here is CASSLPSGRSSSYEQYF. CDR3 in DNA: TGTGCCAGCAGTTTGCCTAGCGGGAGGTCAAGCTCCTACGAGCAGTACTTC.

This clonotype occurred a few times. The chain combines TRBV28 with TRBJ2-1; no firm D call. The length of the CDR3 is 12 residues. The V and J ends lost 2 bases and 15 bases respectively, with 14 bases between them. In germline, CDR1 is MDHEN, CDR2 SYDVKM. The CDR3 nucleotides read TGTGCCAGCAGTTTAAGTCCTCCGGAACGGTTCTTC. It encodes CASSLSPPERFF.

The chain uses TRBV6-2 or TRBV6-3 and TRBJ2-1; possible D gene TRBD2, 5 bases. The CDR3 contains 16 residues. Germline CDR1 MNHEY, CDR2 SVGEGT. Trimming took off 6 bases at V and 0 bases at J, with 15 bases between the two ends. Here the CDR3 DNA reads TGTGCCAGCAGGCTTAGGACTCCCAGCTCCTACAATGAGCAGTTCTTC. Protein sequence: CASRLRTPSSYNEQFF.

This clonotype occurred once. The rearrangement joins TRBV14 to TRBJ2-2; the D gene is possibly TRBD2 (5 bases). Germline CDR1 SGHDN, CDR2 FVKESK. V lost 3 bases to trimming and J lost 4 bases, with 12 bases between them. The CDR3 is 15 residues long. CDR3 residues: CASSHESGLTGELFF. CDR3 DNA: TGTGCCAGCAGCCATGAATCTGGACTCACCGGGGAGCTGTTTTTT. Full variable domain (remainder filled in from reference TRBV14 and TRBJ2-2): EAGVTQFPSHSVIEKGQTVTLRCDPISGHDNLYWYRRVMGKEIKFLLHFVKESKQDESGMPNNRFLAERTGGTYSTLKVQPAELEDSGVYFCASSHESGLTGELFFGEGSRLTVL.

In this sample, this clonotype turned up a few times. The chain is built from TRBV23-1 and TRBJ2-3, with D possibly matching TRBD2 (5 bases). TRBV23-1 is marked as an open reading frame, function uncertain. Trimming stripped 3 bases from V and 1 base from J, with 11 bases between. The CDR3 spans 15 residues. CDR3 DNA: TGCGCCAGCAGTCACGCGTGGGGAGGCACAGATACGCAGTATTTT. Its translation is CASSHAWGGTDTQYF.

This sequence joins TRBV7-2 and TRBJ1-2; a weak D match, TRBD1 (5 bases). This CDR3 region has 14 residues. Trimming removed 4 bases from V and 4 bases from J, with 13 bases in between. CDR1 SGHTA and CDR2 FQGNSA come from the germline V gene. In DNA, the CDR3 is TGTGCCAGCAGCTCGGGACTGCCTATCTATGGCTACACCTTC. Its translation: CASSSGLPIYGYTF.

V is TRBV20-1 and J is TRBJ2-3; 8 bases match TRBD2. V dropped 6 bases and J dropped 0; count of bases not matched to a gene: 5. The CDR3 length is 14 residues. Germline-derived CDR1 and CDR2 are DFQATT and SNEGSKA (reference sequence). The CDR3 coding sequence is TGCAGTGCAGGGACTAGACAGAGCACAGATACGCAGTATTTT. It specifies CSAGTRQSTDTQYF.

This clonotype was counted a few times. The chain has TRBV4-3 and TRBJ1-2, with D uncertain. Per the germline V gene, CDR1 is LGHNA and CDR2 is YSLEER. V was clipped by 0 bases and J by 3 bases, with 11 bases between them. The CDR3 contains 15 residues. The CDR3 reads CASSQDGKGHYGYTF. The CDR3 DNA is TGCGCCAGCAGCCAAGATGGTAAAGGACACTATGGCTACACCTTC.

The chain recombines TRBV10-3 with TRBJ2-5, with D unresolved. The ends were cut back, 8 bases at V and 1 base at J, with 8 bases in the middle. Looked up from germline, CDR1 is ENHRY and CDR2 is SYGVKD. CDR3 size: 12 residues. The CDR3 sequence is CAISAAQETQYF. Written as DNA, the CDR3 is TGTGCCATCTCGGCAGCCCAAGAGACCCAGTACTTC.

As concerns this clonotype: It may be a read error: a sequence one base away is much more abundant. The J gene is TRBJ2-1, the V gene TRBV9, with TRBD2 matching 7 bases. The J call may be incorrect, as the DNA end agrees better with TRBJ2-7. Germline CDR1 reads SGDLS; CDR2 reads YYNGEE. The CDR3 extends over 16 amino acids. This chain's CDR3 is CASSVDPGGSYNEQYF. CDR3 in DNA: TGTGCCAGCAGCGTAGATCCGGGAGGCTCCTACAATGAGCAGTACTTC.

This chain uses TRBV5-1 with TRBJ2-3; D uncertain. V was trimmed by 4 bases and J by 4 bases, leaving 10 bases between them. Germline V lookup: CDR1 SGHRS, CDR2 YFSETQ. The CDR3 covers 13 residues. The CDR3 loop reads CASSLELADTQYF. Here the CDR3 DNA reads TGCGCCAGCAGCCTAGAGCTAGCAGATACGCAGTATTTT.